This T cell receptor (beta chain) originates from a study of T cell responses to AZD1222 COVID-19 vaccine (dated by TCRdb to 2020 to 2023). A note on the overall study: AZD1222 recipients given second doses at about 4 weeks or at about 12 weeks were pooled, since spike-specific TCR depth and breadth were not found to differ between the two schedules. Trial participants were enrolled into age subgroups of 18-55, 56-69 and 70-plus years, which contained 148, 28 and 57 TCR-sequenced participants, respectively. A total of about 230 trial participants underwent TCR sequencing, of whom about 210 received two doses of AZD1222 and approximately 25 received two doses of the MenACWY control vaccine.

A distance of 13 bases separates the germline ends of V and J, which lose 4 bases and 0 bases respectively. The CDR3, from cysteine to phenylalanine, totals 16 residues. The only DNA kept is the CDR3, 48 bases in frame from the first base. Based on the germline V gene, the CDR1 and CDR2 sequences are ENHRY and SYGVKD. The time point label on this specimen signifies: baseline before first vaccination. Samples from vaccinated people were obtained from the UK trials COV001 and COV002, which included a single-blind randomized controlled phase 2/3 trial of AZD1222 (ChAdOx1 nCoV-19) in healthy adults. For TCRbeta chain sequencing, PBMC samples were collected from trial participants at day 0 and at day 28 after the second dose. Details on this clone: Its antigen target is currently unknown. It has no much larger one-base neighbor in the sample; base qualities were not kept.

Results and caveats for the whole study, not just this receptor: Because no day 14 peak-response samples were available, the repertoires could be characterized only after the peak T cell response. Only 5 to 7 AZD1222 recipients were SARS-CoV-2 seropositive at baseline, limiting conclusions about previously exposed vaccinees. Participants were mostly white British, with more females than males. The authors suggested clonal diversity may have been underestimated. A significant rise in spike-specific TCR breadth and depth was observed after two AZD1222 doses relative to day 0 and relative to MenACWY recipients. In the small 56-69-year group, the increase in depth fell short of significance, most likely because of low power. Vaccine-associated CD4 TCRs spanned the whole spike protein, with dominant responses in regions 160-218 and 743-854. Epitopes outside the regions mutated in the B.1.351 and B.1.1.7 variants were reportedly recognized by nearly half of the unique spike-specific TCRs.

The CDR3 regions of human TCRbeta chains were analyzed by immunosequencing. Processing in the source paper ran as follows. TCRs in the repertoires were matched against a reference library of SARS-CoV-2-specific TCRs that had been generated with the MIRA antigen-specificity platform. Breadth meant the fraction of unique TCRs that were SARS-CoV-2-associated, whereas depth meant the fraction of total T cells that were SARS-CoV-2-associated. Using the MIRA data, every spike-specific TCR was mapped to the spike region that the TCR reacted to and assigned to either a CD4 or a CD8 class. Log10-transformed breadth and depth values were compared by one-way ANOVA with Sidak's multiple comparisons tests. The clones in this table, taken by TCRdb from immuneACCESS, are in-frame only. Not every clone is retained; where verified, under half of the shortfall comes from an unresolved V gene, and the cause of the rest is unknown. The D gene and trimming were derived from the DNA, and the V and J assignments and clone size from that table. The sample table shows around 160,000 clones, and approximately 89% are seen once. Of the sample, 5.2% is held by the ten largest clones.

The V and J genes are TRBV10-3 and TRBJ2-1, with no D gene named confidently. This clonotype originated in an adult in good health. Sequenced material: peripheral blood, taken on day 0 of AZD1222 vaccination. At the DNA level, the sequence is TGTGCCATCAGTGCCCCCGACCGATCCTCCTACAATGAGCAGTTCTTC. This sequence encodes CAISAPDRSSYNEQFF.